The 32 T cell receptor beta chains reported below all come from one sample, sequenced in a study of T cell responses to AZD1222 COVID-19 vaccine. Produced via immunoSEQ multiplex PCR; TCRdb's table is partial and in-frame only. This sample has approximately 110,000 clones, with about nine tenths found just once. The source material was peripheral blood, sampled on day 0 of AZD1222 vaccination. The receptors shown here come from an adult in good health.

This clone was recorded once. This chain links TRBV5-4 with TRBJ2-5; 13 nucleotides match TRBD2. The CDR3 sequence is 16 residues long. Losses at the gene ends were 0 bases for V and 5 bases for J; bases not matched to a gene: 4. The germline CDR1 and CDR2 sequences are SGHNT and YYREEE (reference sequence). The chain's CDR3 is CASSLGLAGGLETQYF. CDR3 DNA: TGTGCCAGCAGCTTGGGACTAGCGGGAGGCTTGGAGACCCAGTACTTC.

The chain combines TRBV6-2 or TRBV6-3 with TRBJ2-3; 10 nucleotides line up with TRBD2. The CDR3 loop spans 16 amino acids. Per the germline V gene, CDR1 is MNHEY and CDR2 is SVGEGT. The ends lost 5 bases at V and 2 bases at J; junction bases unmatched: 7. For the CDR3, the DNA is TGTGCCAGCAGTGCCATACTAGCGGGAACCACAGATACGCAGTATTTT. This translates into CASSAILAGTTDTQYF.

The rearrangement joins TRBV19 to TRBJ1-5, with 8 positions matching TRBD1. The CDR3 covers 14 residues. V lost 10 bases to trimming and J lost 2 bases; unmatched junction nucleotides: 7. Germline assignment: CDR1 LNHDA and CDR2 SQIVND (reference sequence). The CDR3 here is CATNGQGGNQPQHF. In DNA, the CDR3 is TGTGCCACCAACGGACAGGGTGGCAATCAGCCCCAGCATTTT.

V is TRBV18 and J is TRBJ2-2; 14 positions agree with TRBD2. V lost 4 bases, J lost 7 bases, and 8 bases stayed unmatched. This CDR3 is built from 17 residues. The germline CDR1 and CDR2 sequences are KGHSH and LQKENI. The CDR3 DNA follows: TGTGCCAGCTCACTCATCGGACTAGCGGGAGGAAGCGGGGAGCTGTTTTTT. Translating it yields CASSLIGLAGGSGELFF.

The rearrangement joins TRBV7-3 to TRBJ1-2; 9 bases are a match to TRBD1. The V segment lost 2 bases and the J segment 8 bases; nucleotides outside the gene matches: 6. The CDR3 consists of 14 residues. Germline V lookup: CDR1 SGHTA, CDR2 FQGTGA. The CDR3 DNA reads TGTGCCAGCAGCTTAGACAGGGGGAGCGGAGGCTACACCTTC. Translating it yields CASSLDRGSGGYTF.

The genes are TRBV7-8 and TRBJ1-3; D ambiguous. Between the trimmed V and J ends, which lost 1 base and 0 bases, there was a span of 10 bases. The CDR3 contains 16 residues. CDR1 is SGHVS, CDR2 FQNEAQ, per germline. CDR3 DNA: TGTGCCAGCAGCTTAGGGCAGGTTACCTCTGGAAACACCATATATTTT. This codes for CASSLGQVTSGNTIYF.

This clone came up a few times. This chain links TRBV7-3 with TRBJ2-3; 7 bases align to TRBD1. Germline V gene lookup returns CDR1 SGHTA and CDR2 FQGTGA. The trim removed 5 bases at V and 2 bases at J, leaving 4 bases unmatched. The CDR3 is 14 residues long. DNA of the CDR3: TGTGCCAGCAGCACGACAGGGCCCACAGATACGCAGTATTTT. Protein: CASSTTGPTDTQYF.

The V gene is TRBV6-5, the J gene TRBJ1-6; 8 bases align to TRBD1. V was clipped by 6 bases and J by 10 bases; unmatched bases: 5. Germline V lookup: CDR1 MNHEY, CDR2 SVGAGI. The CDR3 runs to 13 residues. The CDR3 DNA sequence: TGTGCCAGCAGAGGACAGGGAGGGTCACCCCTCCACTTT. It yields the protein CASRGQGGSPLHF.

The J gene is TRBJ2-7, the V gene TRBV7-6, with D unresolved. This CDR3 has 17 residues. Germline lookup yields CDR1 SGHVS and CDR2 FNYEAQ. The V and J ends lost 4 bases and 7 bases respectively, with 26 bases between them. The CDR3 loop is CASSSTQDWTKHGEQYF. CDR3 coding DNA: TGTGCCAGCAGCTCAACGCAAGACTGGACCAAGCATGGGGAGCAGTACTTC.

The chain links TRBV7-6 to TRBJ1-6, with TRBD1 identical over 7 bases. The CDR3 extends over 17 amino acids. J was trimmed by 10 bases and V by 5 bases; bases with no gene match: 17. CDR1 and CDR2 (germline): SGHVS, FNYEAQ. CDR3 sequence (DNA): TGTGCCAGCAGCGCGAGTTTCGGGACCGCCAGGGGGTCACCCCTCCACTTT. This sequence encodes CASSASFGTARGSPLHF.

This chain joins TRBV7-9 and TRBJ2-3, with TRBD1 identical over 9 bases. This CDR3 spans 15 amino acids. After removal of 4 bases from V and 1 base from J, the junction contained 3 bases not matched to a gene. The germline V gene encodes CDR1 SEHNR and CDR2 FQNEAQ (reference sequence). The CDR3 reads CASSYRDRGTDTQYF. The CDR3 DNA sequence: TGTGCCAGCAGCTACCGGGACAGGGGCACAGATACGCAGTATTTT.

This chain connects TRBV5-1 to TRBJ2-1, with 8 bases identical to TRBD2. V was clipped by 1 base and J by 8 bases; unmatched bases: 8. Germline CDR1 SGHRS, CDR2 YFSETQ. The CDR3 runs 15 residues. CDR3 region: CASSLPGGRIDEQFF. In DNA form, the CDR3 reads TGCGCCAGCAGCTTGCCCGGCGGGAGGATCGATGAGCAGTTCTTC. The variable domain in full, with the rest retrieved from reference TRBV5-1 and TRBJ2-1, is KAGVTQTPRYLIKTRGQQVTLSCSPISGHRSVSWYQQTPGQGLQFLFEYFSETQRNKGNFPGRFSGRQFSNSRSEMNVSTLELGDSALYLCASSLPGGRIDEQFFGPGTRLTVL.

V gene TRBV18 combines with J gene TRBJ2-1; 9 bases align to TRBD2. J was trimmed by 8 bases and V by 0 bases; bases with no gene match: 5. This CDR3 spans 15 amino acids. Per the germline V gene, CDR1 is KGHSH and CDR2 is LQKENI. The CDR3 here is CASSPPVAGADEQFF. The CDR3 DNA reads TGTGCCAGCTCACCACCCGTAGCGGGAGCGGATGAGCAGTTCTTC.

A remark on this clone: This sample includes further DNA sequences coding for the same CDR3. CDR3 DNA sequence: TGTGCCAGCAGTTTTCAGGGGTATGGCTACACCTTC. This codes for CASSFQGYGYTF. The rearrangement joins TRBV12-3 or TRBV12-4 to TRBJ1-2; perhaps TRBD1 as D (6 bases). V lost 3 bases and J 5 bases, leaving 7 bases between the germline ends. The CDR3 is 12 amino acids.

This clone was detected only a few times. This chain uses TRBV5-1 with TRBJ1-2, with 11 bases identical to TRBD1. Germline V gene sequence: CDR1 SGHRS, CDR2 YFSETQ. CDR3 length: 15 residues. Trimming at V came to 3 bases and at J to 4 bases, leaving 5 bases not matched to a gene. The CDR3 DNA reads as TGCGCCAGCAGCTCGGGAGGGACAGGGGGCTATGGCTACACCTTC. Translation: CASSSGGTGGYGYTF.

V is TRBV28 and J is TRBJ2-3; 8 nucleotides match TRBD1. This CDR3 comprises 15 residues. Germline loops: CDR1 MDHEN, CDR2 SYDVKM. Trimming cost V 5 bases and J 1 base; bases outside gene matches: 5. CDR3 sequence: CASSLQGAGTDTQYF. The CDR3 DNA reads as TGTGCCAGCAGTCTCCAGGGGGCGGGCACAGATACGCAGTATTTT.

The chain links TRBV27 to TRBJ2-3; 11 nucleotides agree with TRBD2. The CDR3 spans 16 residues. V gave up 6 bases and J gave up 5 bases; unmatched junction bases: 10. CDR1 MNHEY and CDR2 SMNVEV come from the germline V gene (reference sequence). This CDR3 is CASRGLAEGGIDTQYF. For the CDR3, the DNA is TGTGCCAGCAGGGGACTAGCGGAAGGGGGAATAGATACGCAGTATTTT.

This chain connects TRBV18 to TRBJ1-3, with D maybe TRBD1 (6 bases). V lost 3 bases to trimming and J lost 0 bases, with 9 bases between them. The CDR3 sequence is 15 residues long. Germline V gene sequence: CDR1 KGHSH, CDR2 LQKENI. The CDR3 bases are TGTGCCAGCTCACCGGGGGCCAGCTCTGGAAACACCATATATTTT. Protein sequence: CASSPGASSGNTIYF.

This clone was observed once. The chain joins TRBV7-8 to TRBJ2-2; D may match TRBD1 or TRBD2 (7 bases each). The CDR3 sequence is 16 residues long. V gave up 5 bases and J gave up 2 bases, with 15 bases separating them. Germline lookup yields CDR1 SGHVS and CDR2 FQNEAQ. Written as DNA, the CDR3 is TGTGCCAGCAGCAGGGGAGGGGGCCTCAACACCGGGGAGCTGTTTTTT. Amino acid sequence: CASSRGGGLNTGELFF.

On this clone itself: The sample contains more than one DNA sequence encoding this CDR3. The V and J genes are TRBV3-1 (or the pseudogene TRBV3-2) and TRBJ2-7; D not resolved. Germline lookup yields CDR1 LGHDT and CDR2 YNNKEL (reference sequence). Trimming removed 2 bases at V and 0 bases at J, with 2 bases between. The CDR3 spans 12 residues. The CDR3 here is CASSQSSYEQYF. The CDR3 DNA reads TGTGCCAGCAGCCAATCCTCCTACGAGCAGTACTTC.

This clone was counted a few times. V is TRBV3-1 (or the pseudogene TRBV3-2) and J is TRBJ2-2; the D gene could be TRBD1 or TRBD2 (5 bases each). The CDR3 runs to 16 residues. In germline, CDR1 is LGHDT, CDR2 YNNKEL (reference sequence). V shed 0 bases and J shed 7 bases, with 15 bases lying between them. CDR3 coding DNA: TGTGCCAGCAGCCAAGATGGGGGACGGAGTTACGGGGAGCTGTTTTTT. It translates to CASSQDGGRSYGELFF.

The chain uses TRBV7-9 and TRBJ1-5; D unclear. Per germline, CDR1 SEHNR and CDR2 FQNEAQ (reference sequence). Trimming took off 1 base at V and 4 bases at J, with 5 bases between the two ends. The CDR3 consists of 13 residues. Here the CDR3 reads CASSLDENQPQHF. The CDR3 DNA reads as TGTGCCAGCAGCTTAGACGAGAATCAGCCCCAGCATTTT.

The chain links TRBV30 to TRBJ1-4; 9 bases map to TRBD1. In germline, CDR1 is GTSNPN, CDR2 SVGIG (reference sequence). This CDR3 has 15 amino acids. After removal of 1 base from V and 3 bases from J, the junction contained 3 bases not matched to a gene. For the CDR3, the DNA is TGTGCCTGGAGTGGGCGGACAGGGGCTAATGAAAAACTGTTTTTT. Translation: CAWSGRTGANEKLFF.

This chain joins TRBV4-3 and TRBJ2-2, with 8 positions matching TRBD1. The CDR3 is 15 amino acids. V shed 2 bases and J 3 bases; nucleotides not matched to a gene: 2. Germline CDR1 and CDR2: LGHNA and YSLEER. CDR3 protein: CASSQRTGYTGELFF. The CDR3, as DNA: TGCGCCAGCAGCCAACGGACAGGGTACACCGGGGAGCTGTTTTTT.

This chain joins TRBV9 and TRBJ2-1, with D perhaps TRBD2 (6 bases). Germline assignment: CDR1 SGDLS and CDR2 YYNGEE. The CDR3 is 12 residues long. V lost 0 bases and J 8 bases, leaving 6 bases between the germline ends. Here the CDR3 reads CASSVGGDEQFF. The CDR3 bases are TGTGCCAGCAGCGTAGGCGGGGATGAGCAGTTCTTC.

The chain is built from TRBV2 and TRBJ1-2; the D gene is possibly TRBD1 (6 bases). This CDR3 is 15 amino acids long. CDR1 and CDR2 (germline): SNHLY, FYNNEI. The V end lost 3 bases, the J end lost 3 bases, and 14 bases lay between the germline ends. Here the CDR3 reads CASSDPSGGHYGYTF. The CDR3 DNA follows: TGTGCCAGCAGTGACCCGTCGGGGGGGCACTATGGCTACACCTTC.

In this sample, this clone turned up a few times. J is TRBJ2-6 and V is TRBV5-1; 7 positions match TRBD1. Germline V gene data show CDR1 as SGHRS and CDR2 as YFSETQ. This CDR3 has 18 residues. The J segment lost 0 bases and the V segment lost 4 bases, leaving 10 bases of the junction unmatched. The CDR3 here is CASSQRQGTPSGANVLTF. The CDR3 DNA reads as TGCGCCAGCAGCCAAAGACAGGGAACACCCTCTGGGGCCAACGTCCTGACTTTC. The full variable domain, its missing parts supplied by reference TRBV5-1 and TRBJ2-6, is KAGVTQTPRYLIKTRGQQVTLSCSPISGHRSVSWYQQTPGQGLQFLFEYFSETQRNKGNFPGRFSGRQFSNSRSEMNVSTLELGDSALYLCASSQRQGTPSGANVLTFGAGSRLTVL.

This chain links TRBV19 with TRBJ1-2, with a tentative D call TRBD1 (6 bases). V gave up 5 bases and J gave up 2 bases, with 15 bases separating them. CDR3 length equals 15 residues. Germline CDR1 reads LNHDA; CDR2 reads SQIVND (reference sequence). Here the CDR3 reads CASSFAGQQNYGYTF. In nucleotides, the CDR3 is TGTGCCAGTAGTTTCGCCGGACAGCAAAACTATGGCTACACCTTC.

The chain is built from TRBV7-2 and TRBJ2-3, with 8 bases lining up with TRBD2. With 4 bases clipped from V and 1 base from J, the junction kept 13 bases outside the gene matches. Germline CDR1 reads SGHTA; CDR2 reads FQGNSA. The CDR3 length is 18 residues. CDR3 nucleotide sequence: TGTGCCAGCAGCTCGCCCCCGAACAGCGGGAGAGGCACAGATACGCAGTATTTT. Protein product: CASSSPPNSGRGTDTQYF.

The chain has TRBV18 and TRBJ2-3; TRBD1 or TRBD2 may be the D gene (5 bases each). The CDR3 has 14 amino acids. The germline V and J ends were trimmed by 0 bases and 4 bases, with 8 bases remaining between them. Germline-derived CDR1 and CDR2 are KGHSH and LQKENI. This CDR3 is CASSPPGDPDTQYF. CDR3 sequence (DNA): TGTGCCAGCTCACCACCAGGGGACCCAGATACGCAGTATTTT.

This rearrangement joins TRBV5-1 to TRBJ1-2; maybe TRBD1 (6 bases). Trimming took 4 bases from V and 0 from J, leaving 25 bases between them. The CDR3 consists of 19 residues. Germline CDR1 and CDR2: SGHRS and YFSETQ. CDR3 coding DNA: TGCGCCAGCAGCCCTGAATCGGACAGACGAATACCTACTAACTATGGCTACACCTTC. This encodes CASSPESDRRIPTNYGYTF.

The chain carries TRBV11-2 and TRBJ2-1; 9 bases match TRBD2. Looked up from germline, CDR1 is SGHAT and CDR2 is FQNNGV. The CDR3 loop spans 14 amino acids. The V and J ends lost 8 bases and 2 bases, in that order; junction bases with no gene match: 4. CDR3 protein: CASWRGGPYNEQFF. CDR3 coding DNA: TGTGCCAGCTGGCGGGGGGGCCCCTACAATGAGCAGTTCTTC. The full variable domain, in which reference TRBV11-2 and TRBJ2-1 provide the parts outside the CDR3, is EAGVAQSPRYKIIEKRQSVAFWCNPISGHATLYWYQQILGQGPKLLIQFQNNGVVDDSQLPKDRFSAERLKGVDSTLKIQPAKLEDSAVYLCASWRGGPYNEQFFGPGTRLTVL.